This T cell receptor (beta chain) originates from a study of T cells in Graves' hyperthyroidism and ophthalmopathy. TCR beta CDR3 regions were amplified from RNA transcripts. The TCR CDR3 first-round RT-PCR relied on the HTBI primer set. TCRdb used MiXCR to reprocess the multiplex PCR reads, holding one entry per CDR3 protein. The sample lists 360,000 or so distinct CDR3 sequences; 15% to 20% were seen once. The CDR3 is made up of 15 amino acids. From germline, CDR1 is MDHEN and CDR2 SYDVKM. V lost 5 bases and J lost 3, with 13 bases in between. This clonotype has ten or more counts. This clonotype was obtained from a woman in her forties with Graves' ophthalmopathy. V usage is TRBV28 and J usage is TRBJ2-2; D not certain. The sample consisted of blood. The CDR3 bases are TGTGCCAGCAGTCCTACCTCCCCGGACACCGGGGAGCTGTTTTTT. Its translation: CASSPTSPDTGELFF.